This T cell receptor (beta chain) was sequenced in a study of regulatory T cells in long-lasting Graves disease. Researchers made TCR beta libraries by using iRepertoire HTBI primers and running Arm-PCR on CDR3 regions. From the multiplex PCR reads, TCRdb called clonotypes with MiXCR, one entry per CDR3 protein. The sample shows 400,000 to 550,000 distinct CDR3 sequences, about 16% of them seen only once. The time point here: newly diagnosed GD, antithyroid drugs for less than 3 months. Making the TCR library involved RNA that had been extracted from PBMCs. CDR1 is MNHEY, CDR2 SVGEGT, per germline. V lost 7 bases and J 8 bases, leaving 12 bases between the germline ends. This CDR3 has 13 residues. The data also belong to a second study, concerning T cells in Graves' hyperthyroidism and ophthalmopathy. That paper states: Newly diagnosed hyperthyroidism patients aged 18 to 65 years had disease lasting under 2 months.

This chain joins TRBV6-2 or TRBV6-3 and TRBJ1-6; TRBD1 might be the D (6 bases). Sample: peripheral blood mononuclear cells (PBMCs), taken at new diagnosis, from a patient treated with antithyroid drugs. This clonotype was sampled from a woman under 30 with Graves disease. For the CDR3, the DNA is TGTGCCAGCACCTCAGGGGACTATTCACCCCTCCACTTT. Residues: CASTSGDYSPLHF.